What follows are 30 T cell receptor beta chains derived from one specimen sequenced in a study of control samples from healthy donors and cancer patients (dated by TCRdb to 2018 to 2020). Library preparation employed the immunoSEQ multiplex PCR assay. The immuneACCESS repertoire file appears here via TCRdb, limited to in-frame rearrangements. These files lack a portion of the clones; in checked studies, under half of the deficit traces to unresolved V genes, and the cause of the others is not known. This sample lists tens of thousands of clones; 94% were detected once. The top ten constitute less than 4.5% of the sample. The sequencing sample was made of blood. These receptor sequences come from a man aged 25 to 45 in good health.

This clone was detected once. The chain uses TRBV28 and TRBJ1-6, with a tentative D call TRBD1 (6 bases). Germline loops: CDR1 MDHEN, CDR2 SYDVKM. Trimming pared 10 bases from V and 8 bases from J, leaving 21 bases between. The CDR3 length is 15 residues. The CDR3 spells CATEIPGQADSPLHF. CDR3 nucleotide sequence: TGTGCCACCGAAATACCGGGACAAGCCGATTCACCCCTCCACTTT.

The CDR3 nucleotides read TGTGCCAGCAGTTTCTTTCGAGCGGGAGACACAGATACGCAGTATTTT. Its protein product is CASSFFRAGDTDTQYF. The chain carries TRBV6-2 or TRBV6-3 and TRBJ2-3; 8 nucleotides agree with TRBD2. The junction had 8 bases not matched to a gene; V was cut back by 4 bases and J by 2 bases. From germline, CDR1 is MNHEY and CDR2 SVGEGT. The CDR3 extends over 16 amino acids.

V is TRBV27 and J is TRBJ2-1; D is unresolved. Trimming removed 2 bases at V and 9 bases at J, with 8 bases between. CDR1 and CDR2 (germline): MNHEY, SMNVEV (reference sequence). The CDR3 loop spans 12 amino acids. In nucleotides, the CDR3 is TGTGCCAGCAGTTTAGTTGGTGGTGAGCAGTTCTTC. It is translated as CASSLVGGEQFF.

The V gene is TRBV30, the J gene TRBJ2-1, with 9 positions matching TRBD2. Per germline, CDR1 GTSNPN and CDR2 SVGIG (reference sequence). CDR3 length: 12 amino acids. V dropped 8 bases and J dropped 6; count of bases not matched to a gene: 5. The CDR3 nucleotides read TGTGCCGGGGGCGGGGGGGGCAATGAGCAGTTCTTC. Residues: CAGGGGGNEQFF.

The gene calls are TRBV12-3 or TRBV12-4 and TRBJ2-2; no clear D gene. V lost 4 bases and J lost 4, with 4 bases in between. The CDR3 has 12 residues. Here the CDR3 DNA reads TGTGCCAGCAGTTCCGCCACCGGGGAGCTGTTTTTT. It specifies CASSSATGELFF.

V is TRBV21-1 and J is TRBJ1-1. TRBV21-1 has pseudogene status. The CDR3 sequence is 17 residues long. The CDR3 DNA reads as TGTGCCAGCAGGACCCGGTTAGCTACAACAATTTGCACTGAAGCTTTCTTT. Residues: CASRTRLATTICTEAFF.

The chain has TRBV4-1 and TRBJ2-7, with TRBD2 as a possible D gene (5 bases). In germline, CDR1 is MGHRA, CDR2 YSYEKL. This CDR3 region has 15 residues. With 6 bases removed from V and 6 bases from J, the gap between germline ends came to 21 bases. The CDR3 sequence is CASRPVARGLGEQYF. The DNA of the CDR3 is TGCGCCAGCAGACCTGTGGCGAGAGGGCTGGGCGAGCAGTACTTC.

This CDR3 reads CSVDSGGGNSPLHF. The CDR3 DNA follows: TGCAGCGTTGATTCGGGGGGAGGTAATTCACCCCTCCACTTT. This chain links TRBV29-1 with TRBJ1-6, with a tentative D call TRBD1 (5 bases). V lost 3 bases and J 6 bases, leaving 12 bases between the germline ends. The CDR3 has 14 residues. Germline V gene lookup returns CDR1 SQVTM and CDR2 ANQGSEA.

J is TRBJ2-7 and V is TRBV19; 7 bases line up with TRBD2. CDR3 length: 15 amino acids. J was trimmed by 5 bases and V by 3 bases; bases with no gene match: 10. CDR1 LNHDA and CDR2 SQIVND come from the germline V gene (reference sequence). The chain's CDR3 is CASSIRGTSVHEQYF. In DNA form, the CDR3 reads TGTGCCAGTAGTATCCGGGGCACTAGCGTCCACGAGCAGTACTTC. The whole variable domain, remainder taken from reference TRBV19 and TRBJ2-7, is DGGITQSPKYLFRKEGQNVTLSCEQNLNHDAMYWYRQDPGQGLRLIYYSQIVNDFQKGDIAEGYSVSREKKESFPLTVTSAQKNPTAFYLCASSIRGTSVHEQYFGPGTRLTVT.

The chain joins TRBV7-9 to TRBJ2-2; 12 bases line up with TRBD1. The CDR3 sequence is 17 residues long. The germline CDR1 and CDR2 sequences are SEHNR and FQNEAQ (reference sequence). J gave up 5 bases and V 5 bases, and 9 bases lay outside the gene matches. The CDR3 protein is CASSGTGGVMGTGELFF. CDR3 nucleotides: TGTGCCAGCAGCGGGACAGGGGGCGTTATGGGTACCGGGGAGCTGTTTTTT.

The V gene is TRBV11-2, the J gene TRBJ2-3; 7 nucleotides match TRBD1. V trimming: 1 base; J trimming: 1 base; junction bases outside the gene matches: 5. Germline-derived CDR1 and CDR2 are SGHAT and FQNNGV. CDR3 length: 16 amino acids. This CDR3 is CASSLGQGLGTDTQYF. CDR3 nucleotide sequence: TGTGCCAGCAGCTTAGGACAGGGCCTTGGCACAGATACGCAGTATTTT.

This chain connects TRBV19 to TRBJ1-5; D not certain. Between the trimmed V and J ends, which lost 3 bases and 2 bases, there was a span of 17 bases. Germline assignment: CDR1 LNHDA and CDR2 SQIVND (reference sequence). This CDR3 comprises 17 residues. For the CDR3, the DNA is TGTGCCAGTAGTATGCGTCGTAGGGTTACGGGCAATCAGCCCCAGCATTTT. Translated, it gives CASSMRRRVTGNQPQHF. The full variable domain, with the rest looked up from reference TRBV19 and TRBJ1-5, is DGGITQSPKYLFRKEGQNVTLSCEQNLNHDAMYWYRQDPGQGLRLIYYSQIVNDFQKGDIAEGYSVSREKKESFPLTVTSAQKNPTAFYLCASSMRRRVTGNQPQHFGDGTRLSIL.

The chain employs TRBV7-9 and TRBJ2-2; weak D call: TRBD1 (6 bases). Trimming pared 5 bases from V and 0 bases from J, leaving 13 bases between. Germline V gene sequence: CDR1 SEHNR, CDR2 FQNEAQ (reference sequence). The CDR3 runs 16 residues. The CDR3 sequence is CASSPSQGANTGELFF. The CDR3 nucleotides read TGTGCCAGCAGCCCCTCACAGGGAGCGAACACCGGGGAGCTGTTTTTT.

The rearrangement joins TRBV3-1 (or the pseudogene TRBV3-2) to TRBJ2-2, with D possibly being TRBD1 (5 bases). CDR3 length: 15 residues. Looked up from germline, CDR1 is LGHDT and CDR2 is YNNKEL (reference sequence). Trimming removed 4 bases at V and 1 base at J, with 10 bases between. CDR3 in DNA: TGTGCCAGCAGCCGAACGACAGAGAACACCGGGGAGCTGTTTTTT. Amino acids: CASSRTTENTGELFF.

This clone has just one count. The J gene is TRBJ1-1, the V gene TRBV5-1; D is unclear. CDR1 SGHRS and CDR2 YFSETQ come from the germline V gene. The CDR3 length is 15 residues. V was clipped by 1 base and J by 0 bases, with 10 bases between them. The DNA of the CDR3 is TGCGCCAGCAGCTTGTCGGCAGCGGTGAACACTGAAGCTTTCTTT. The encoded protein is CASSLSAAVNTEAFF.

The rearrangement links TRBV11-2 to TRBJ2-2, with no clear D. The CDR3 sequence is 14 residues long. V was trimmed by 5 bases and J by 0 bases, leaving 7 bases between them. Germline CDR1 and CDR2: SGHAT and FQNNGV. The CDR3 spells CASSLGTNTGELFF. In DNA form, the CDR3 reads TGTGCCAGCAGCCTGGGGACGAACACCGGGGAGCTGTTTTTT.

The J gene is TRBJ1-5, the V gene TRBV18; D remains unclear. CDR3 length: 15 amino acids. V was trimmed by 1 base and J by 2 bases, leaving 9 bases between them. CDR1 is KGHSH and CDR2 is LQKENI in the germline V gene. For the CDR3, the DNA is TGTGCCAGCTCACCACAGGGAGGTGGCAATCAGCCCCAGCATTTT. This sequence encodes CASSPQGGGNQPQHF.

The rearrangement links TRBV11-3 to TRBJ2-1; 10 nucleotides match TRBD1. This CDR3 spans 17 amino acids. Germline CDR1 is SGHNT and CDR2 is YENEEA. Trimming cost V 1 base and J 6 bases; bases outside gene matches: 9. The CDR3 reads CASSLVAGTGDANEQFF. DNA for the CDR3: TGTGCCAGCAGCTTAGTTGCCGGGACAGGGGATGCCAATGAGCAGTTCTTC.

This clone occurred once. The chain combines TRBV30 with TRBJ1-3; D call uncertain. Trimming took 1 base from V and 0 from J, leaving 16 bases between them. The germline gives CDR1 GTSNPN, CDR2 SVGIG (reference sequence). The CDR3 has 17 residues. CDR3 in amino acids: CAWSDSGLLSSGNTIYF. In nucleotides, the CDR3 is TGTGCCTGGAGTGATAGTGGGCTTCTTAGCTCTGGAAACACCATATATTTT.

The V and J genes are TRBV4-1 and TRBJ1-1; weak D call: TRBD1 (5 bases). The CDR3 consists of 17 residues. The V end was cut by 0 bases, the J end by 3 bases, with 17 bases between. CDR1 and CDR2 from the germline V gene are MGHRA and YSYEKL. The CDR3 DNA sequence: TGCGCCAGCAGCCAAGACCTTCAAAAGGGACGGGACACTGAAGCTTTCTTT. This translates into CASSQDLQKGRDTEAFF.

The CDR3 loop is CASSIRLSGGTQYF. The CDR3 bases are TGCGCCAGCAGTATTAGGTTGAGTGGGGGGACCCAGTACTTC. The gene calls are TRBV10-2 and TRBJ2-5; D tentatively fits TRBD1 or TRBD2 (5 bases each). Trimming took 5 bases from V and 7 from J, leaving 17 bases between them. The CDR3 covers 14 residues. Germline lookup yields CDR1 WSHSY and CDR2 SAAADI.

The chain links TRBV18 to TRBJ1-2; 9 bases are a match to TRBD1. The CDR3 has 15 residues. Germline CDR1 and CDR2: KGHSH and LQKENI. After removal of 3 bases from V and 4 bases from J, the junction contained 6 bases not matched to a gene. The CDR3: CASSPGQGWSYGYTF. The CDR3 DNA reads TGTGCCAGCTCACCGGGACAGGGATGGTCCTATGGCTACACCTTC.

In nucleotides, the CDR3 is TGCGCCAGCAGCTTGGCCCTAGTTGCAACTAATGAAAAACTGTTTTTT. It encodes CASSLALVATNEKLFF. The rearrangement uses TRBV5-1 and TRBJ1-4, with D unresolved. The V gene's germline CDR1 is SGHRS and CDR2 YFSETQ. The CDR3 loop spans 16 amino acids. V was shortened by 0 bases and J by 0 bases, with 9 bases between the two germline ends.

The CDR3 coding sequence is TGCGCCAGGACTAGCGGGAGGGGCTCGATGGACGAGCAGTACTTC. This gives the protein CARTSGRGSMDEQYF. The chain is built from TRBV5-1 and TRBJ2-7; 14 bases agree with TRBD2. The junction had 9 bases not matched to a gene; V was cut back by 8 bases and J by 5 bases. The CDR3 has 15 residues. The germline CDR1 and CDR2 sequences are SGHRS and YFSETQ.

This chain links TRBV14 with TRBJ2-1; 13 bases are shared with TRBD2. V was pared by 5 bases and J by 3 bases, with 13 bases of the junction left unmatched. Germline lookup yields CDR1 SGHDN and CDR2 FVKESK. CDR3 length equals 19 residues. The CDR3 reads CASSDWTSGSWESYNEQFF. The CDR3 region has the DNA TGTGCCAGCAGCGATTGGACTAGCGGGAGTTGGGAAAGCTACAATGAGCAGTTCTTC.

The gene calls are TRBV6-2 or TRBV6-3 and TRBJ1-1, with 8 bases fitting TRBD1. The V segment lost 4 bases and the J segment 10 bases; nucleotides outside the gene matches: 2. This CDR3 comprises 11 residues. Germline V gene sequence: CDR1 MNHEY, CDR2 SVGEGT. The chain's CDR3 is CASSWTGIAFF. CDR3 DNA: TGTGCCAGCAGTTGGACAGGGATAGCTTTCTTT.

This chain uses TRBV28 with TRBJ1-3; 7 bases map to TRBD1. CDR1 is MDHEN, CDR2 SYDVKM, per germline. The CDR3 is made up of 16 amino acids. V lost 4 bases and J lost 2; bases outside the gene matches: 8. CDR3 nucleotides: TGTGCCAGCAGTTCAGGGGGACGGGCAGCTGGAAACACCATATATTTT. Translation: CASSSGGRAAGNTIYF.

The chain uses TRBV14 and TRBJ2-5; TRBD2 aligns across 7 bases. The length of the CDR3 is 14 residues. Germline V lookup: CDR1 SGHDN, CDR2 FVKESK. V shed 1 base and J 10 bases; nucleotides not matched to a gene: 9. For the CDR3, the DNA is TGTGCCAGCAGCCAAGGACTAGCTGGGAGCGGCCAGTACTTC. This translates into CASSQGLAGSGQYF.

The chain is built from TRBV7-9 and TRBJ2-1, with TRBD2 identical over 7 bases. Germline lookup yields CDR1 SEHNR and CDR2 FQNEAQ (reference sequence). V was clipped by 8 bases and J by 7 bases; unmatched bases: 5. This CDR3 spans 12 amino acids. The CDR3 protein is CASRGDENEQFF. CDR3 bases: TGTGCCAGCCGGGGGGATGAAAATGAGCAGTTCTTC.

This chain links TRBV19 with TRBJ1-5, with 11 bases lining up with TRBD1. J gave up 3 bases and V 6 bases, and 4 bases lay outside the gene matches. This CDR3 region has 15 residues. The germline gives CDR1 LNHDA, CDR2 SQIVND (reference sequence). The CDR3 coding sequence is TGTGCCAGTAGCCGGGGACAGGGGGACAATCAGCCCCAGCATTTT. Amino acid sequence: CASSRGQGDNQPQHF.